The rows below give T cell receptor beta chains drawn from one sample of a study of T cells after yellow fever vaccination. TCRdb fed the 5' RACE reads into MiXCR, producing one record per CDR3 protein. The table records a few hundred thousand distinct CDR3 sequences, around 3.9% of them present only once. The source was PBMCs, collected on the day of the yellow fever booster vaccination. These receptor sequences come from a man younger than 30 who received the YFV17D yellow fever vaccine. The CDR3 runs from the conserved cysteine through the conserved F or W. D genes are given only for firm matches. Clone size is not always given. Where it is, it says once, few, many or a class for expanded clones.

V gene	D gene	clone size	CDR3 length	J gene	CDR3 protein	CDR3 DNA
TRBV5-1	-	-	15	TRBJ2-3	CASSLATSSTDTQYF	TGCGCCAGCAGCTTGGCGACTAGTAGCACAGATACGCAGTATTTT
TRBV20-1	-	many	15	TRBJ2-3	CSARRVDTSTDTQYF	TGCAGTGCTAGAAGGGTAGATACTAGCACAGATACGCAGTATTTT
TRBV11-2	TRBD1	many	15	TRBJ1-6	CASSPRTGADSPLHF	TGTGCCAGCAGTCCACGGACAGGGGCGGATTCACCCCTCCACTTT
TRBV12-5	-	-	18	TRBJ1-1	CASGFLLGPPRVNTEAFF	TGTGCTAGTGGTTTCTTACTCGGACCCCCAAGAGTGAACACTGAAGCTTTCTTT
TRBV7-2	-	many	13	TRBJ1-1	CASSLSAVPGAFF	TGTGCCAGCAGCCTAAGTGCGGTCCCGGGGGCTTTCTTT
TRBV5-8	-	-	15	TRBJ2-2	CASSRLGGRTGELFF	TGTGCCAGCAGCCGGCTGGGGGGTCGGACCGGGGAGCTGTTTTTT
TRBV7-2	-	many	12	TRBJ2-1	CASRIGQNEQFF	TGTGCCAGTAGGATAGGGCAGAATGAGCAGTTCTTC
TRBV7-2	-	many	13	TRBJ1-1	CASSLRQMAEAFF	TGTGCCAGCAGTCTCAGACAGATGGCTGAAGCTTTCTTT
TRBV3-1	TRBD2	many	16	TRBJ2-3	CASSQLERDRTDTQYF	TGTGCCAGCAGCCAACTAGAGCGGGACCGCACAGATACGCAGTATTTT
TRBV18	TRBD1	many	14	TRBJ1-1	CASSQGGRGTEAFF	TGTGCCAGCTCGCAAGGGGGCAGGGGCACTGAAGCTTTCTTT
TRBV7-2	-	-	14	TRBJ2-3	CASTGGFTTDTQYF	TGTGCCAGTACTGGAGGGTTTACCACAGATACGCAGTATTTT
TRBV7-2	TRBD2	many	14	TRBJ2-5	CASKFSLAAETQYF	TGTGCCAGCAAGTTTAGTCTAGCGGCAGAGACCCAGTACTTC
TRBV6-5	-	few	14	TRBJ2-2	CASSSSGAKGELFF	TGTGCCAGCAGTTCCTCGGGGGCTAAAGGGGAGCTGTTTTTT
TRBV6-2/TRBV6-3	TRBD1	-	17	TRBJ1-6	CASSSGTGVFVYSPLHF	TGTGCCAGCAGTTCCGGGACAGGGGTTTTTGTTTATTCACCCCTCCACTTT
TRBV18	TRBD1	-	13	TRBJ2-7	CASATGTLYEQYF	TGTGCCAGCGCGACAGGGACCCTCTACGAGCAGTACTTC
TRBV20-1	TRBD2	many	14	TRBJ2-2	CSALAETNTGELFF	TGCAGTGCTCTAGCGGAGACGAACACCGGGGAGCTGTTTTTT
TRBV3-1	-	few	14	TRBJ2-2	CASSQGTNAGELFF	TGTGCCAGCAGCCAAGGAACGAACGCCGGGGAGCTGTTTTTT
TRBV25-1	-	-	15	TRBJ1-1	CASSIHQGRNTEAFF	TGTGCCAGCAGTATCCATCAGGGGAGGAACACTGAAGCTTTCTTT
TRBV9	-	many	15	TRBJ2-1	CASSGAGTTHNEQFF	TGTGCCAGCAGCGGAGCCGGGACAACCCACAATGAGCAGTTCTTC
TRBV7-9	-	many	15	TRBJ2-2	CASSLAVTGHGELFF	TGTGCCAGCAGCTTAGCAGTGACAGGTCACGGGGAGCTGTTTTTT
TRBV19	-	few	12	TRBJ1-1	CASSPGGDEAFF	TGTGCCAGTAGCCCTGGGGGGGATGAAGCTTTCTTT
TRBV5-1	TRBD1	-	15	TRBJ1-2	CASSLSWTGGHGYTF	TGCGCCAGCAGCTTATCGTGGACAGGGGGTCACGGCTACACCTTC
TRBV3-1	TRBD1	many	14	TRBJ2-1	CASSPTDRGQEQFF	TGTGCCAGCAGCCCAACTGACAGGGGGCAGGAGCAGTTCTTC
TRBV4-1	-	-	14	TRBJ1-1	CASSQAGQNTEAFF	TGCGCCAGCAGCCAAGCAGGACAGAACACTGAAGCTTTCTTT
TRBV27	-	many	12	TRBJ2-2	CATLANTGELFF	TGTGCCACACTCGCGAACACCGGGGAGCTGTTTTTT
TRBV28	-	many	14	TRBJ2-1	CASTWRGAYNEQFF	TGTGCCAGCACCTGGAGGGGGGCCTACAATGAGCAGTTCTTC
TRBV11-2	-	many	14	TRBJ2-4	CASSLDLGINIQYF	TGTGCCAGCAGCTTAGATCTGGGAATAAACATTCAGTACTTC
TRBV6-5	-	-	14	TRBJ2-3	CASGPRGATDTQYF	TGTGCCAGCGGCCCCAGGGGGGCGACAGATACGCAGTATTTT
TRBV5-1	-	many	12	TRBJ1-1	CASSLQDTEAFF	TGCGCCAGCAGCTTACAGGACACTGAAGCTTTCTTT
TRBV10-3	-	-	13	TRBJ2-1	CAISESNGNEQFF	TGTGCCATCAGTGAGTCCAATGGAAATGAGCAGTTCTTC
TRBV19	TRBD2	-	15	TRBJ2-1	CASSRTGGIYNEQFF	TGTGCCAGTAGTAGGACGGGGGGGATCTACAATGAGCAGTTCTTC
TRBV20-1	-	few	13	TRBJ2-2	CSARDLANGELFF	TGCAGTGCTAGAGATTTAGCGAACGGGGAGCTGTTTTTT
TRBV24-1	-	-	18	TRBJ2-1	CATSDPRWGKSSYNEQFF	TGTGCCACCAGTGATCCCCGGTGGGGGAAGAGCTCCTACAATGAGCAGTTCTTC
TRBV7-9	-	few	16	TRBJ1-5	CASSELRVSPNQPQHF	TGTGCCAGCAGCGAACTCAGGGTCTCCCCCAACCAGCCCCAGCATTTT
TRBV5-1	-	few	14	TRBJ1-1	CASSLGVPGTEAFF	TGCGCCAGCAGCTTGGGGGTGCCGGGGACTGAAGCTTTCTTT
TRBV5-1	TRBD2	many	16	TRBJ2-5	CASRLSGGGSQETQYF	TGCGCCAGCAGGTTGTCGGGCGGGGGAAGCCAAGAGACCCAGTACTTC
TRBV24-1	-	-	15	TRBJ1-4	CATSGTGTVNEKLFF	TGTGCCACCAGTGGTACAGGGACCGTTAATGAAAAACTGTTTTTT
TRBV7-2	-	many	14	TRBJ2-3	CASRLGQQVDTQYF	TGTGCCAGCAGACTTGGGCAACAGGTAGATACGCAGTATTTT
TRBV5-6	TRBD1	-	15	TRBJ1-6	CASRVGTDYNSPLHF	TGTGCCAGCAGGGTGGGGACAGACTATAATTCACCCCTCCACTTT
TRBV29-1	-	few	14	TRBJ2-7	CSVAHRGAIDEQYF	TGCAGCGTCGCACACCGGGGGGCTATCGACGAGCAGTACTTC
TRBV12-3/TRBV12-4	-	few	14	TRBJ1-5	CASRIDRYNQPQHF	TGTGCCAGCAGGATCGACAGGTACAATCAGCCCCAGCATTTT
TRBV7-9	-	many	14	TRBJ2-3	CASSSKGRTDTQYF	TGTGCCAGCAGCTCAAAGGGGAGGACAGATACGCAGTATTTT
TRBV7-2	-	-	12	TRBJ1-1	CASSLVRGRAFF	TGTGCCAGCAGCTTAGTTCGGGGTCGCGCTTTCTTT
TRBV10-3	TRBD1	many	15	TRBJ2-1	CAISALTGGLNEQFF	TGTGCCATCAGTGCATTAACAGGGGGCCTGAATGAGCAGTTCTTC
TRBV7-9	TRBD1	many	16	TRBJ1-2	CASRYLTGQVNYGYTF	TGTGCCAGCAGATATTTGACGGGACAGGTTAACTATGGCTACACCTTC
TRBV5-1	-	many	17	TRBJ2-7	CASSLEVGGPASYEQYF	TGCGCCAGCAGCTTGGAAGTAGGGGGGCCTGCATCCTACGAGCAGTACTTC
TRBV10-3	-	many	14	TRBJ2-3	CAISALGPRDTQYF	TGTGCCATCAGTGCATTGGGGCCAAGGGATACGCAGTATTTT
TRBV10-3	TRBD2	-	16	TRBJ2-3	CAISPQRGDHTDTQYF	TGTGCCATCAGTCCCCAGCGGGGGGACCACACAGATACGCAGTATTTT
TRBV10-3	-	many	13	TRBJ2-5	CAISGLAGETQYF	TGTGCCATCAGTGGGTTGGCCGGCGAGACCCAGTACTTC
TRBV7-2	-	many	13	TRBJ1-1	CASSLVVNTEAFF	TGTGCCAGCAGCCTAGTAGTGAACACTGAAGCTTTCTTT
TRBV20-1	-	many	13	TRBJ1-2	CSARGQGLYGYTF	TGCAGTGCTAGAGGGCAGGGTCTCTATGGCTACACCTTC
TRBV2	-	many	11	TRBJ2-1	CAGTGYNEQFF	TGTGCCGGCACAGGGTACAATGAGCAGTTCTTC
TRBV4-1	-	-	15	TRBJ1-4	CASSQDSQGTNKLFF	TGCGCCAGCAGCCAAGATTCCCAGGGAACGAATAAACTGTTTTTT
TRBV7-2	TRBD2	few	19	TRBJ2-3	CASSLLPRTSGGGTDTQYF	TGTGCCAGCAGCTTACTCCCGCGGACTAGCGGGGGAGGCACAGATACGCAGTATTTT